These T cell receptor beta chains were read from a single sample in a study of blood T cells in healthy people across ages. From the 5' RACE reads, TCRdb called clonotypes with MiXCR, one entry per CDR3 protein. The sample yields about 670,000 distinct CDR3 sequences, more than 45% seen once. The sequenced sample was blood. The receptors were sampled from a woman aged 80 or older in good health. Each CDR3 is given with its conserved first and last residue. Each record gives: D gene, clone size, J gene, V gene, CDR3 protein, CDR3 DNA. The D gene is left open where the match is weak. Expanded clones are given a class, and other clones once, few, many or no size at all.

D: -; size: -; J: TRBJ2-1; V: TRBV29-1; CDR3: CSVEVIGENEQFF; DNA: TGCAGCGTTGAAGTAATCGGGGAAAATGAGCAGTTCTTC
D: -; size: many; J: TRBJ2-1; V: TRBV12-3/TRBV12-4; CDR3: CASSLAGAYNEQFF; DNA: TGTGCCAGCAGTTTAGCGGGGGCCTACAATGAGCAGTTCTTC
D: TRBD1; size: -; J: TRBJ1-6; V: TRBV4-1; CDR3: CASSQVTGGLNSPLHF; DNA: TGCGCCAGCAGCCAAGTAACAGGGGGCCTGAATTCACCCCTCCACTTT
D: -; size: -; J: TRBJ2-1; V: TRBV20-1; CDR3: CSARPPLEYNEQFF; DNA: TGCAGTGCTCGCCCCCCACTTGAATACAATGAGCAGTTCTTC
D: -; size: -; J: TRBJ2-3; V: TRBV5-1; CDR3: CASGSGTLNGDTQYF; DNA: TGCGCCAGCGGGTCCGGGACCCTCAACGGGGATACGCAGTATTTT
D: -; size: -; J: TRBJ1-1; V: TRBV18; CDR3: CASSPYTGGSPPFGFF; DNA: TGTGCCAGCTCACCATACACCGGCGGGTCGCCCCCATTTGGTTTCTTT
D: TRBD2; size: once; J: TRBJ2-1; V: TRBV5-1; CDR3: CASSLGPAGGNNEQFF; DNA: TGCGCCAGCTCCCTTGGCCCGGCGGGAGGCAACAATGAGCAGTTCTTC
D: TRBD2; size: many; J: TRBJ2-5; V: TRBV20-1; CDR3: CSAQGLAEETQYF; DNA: TGCAGTGCCCAGGGACTAGCGGAAGAGACCCAGTACTTC
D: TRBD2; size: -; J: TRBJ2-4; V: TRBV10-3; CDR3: CAISVAGLSSGPENIQYF; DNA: TGTGCCATCAGTGTCGCTGGATTATCTAGCGGGCCAGAAAACATTCAGTACTTC
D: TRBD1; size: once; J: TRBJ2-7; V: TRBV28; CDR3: CASQGTGKNYEQYF; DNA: TGTGCCAGCCAAGGGACAGGGAAAAACTACGAGCAGTACTTC
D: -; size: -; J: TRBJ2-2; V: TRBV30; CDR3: CAWPAGTGELFF; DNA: TGTGCCTGGCCTGCGGGGACCGGGGAGCTGTTTTTT
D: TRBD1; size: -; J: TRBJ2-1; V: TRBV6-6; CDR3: CASRGTLRQETQFF; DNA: TGCGCCAGCAGGGGGACCCTCCGTCAAGAGACCCAGTTCTTC
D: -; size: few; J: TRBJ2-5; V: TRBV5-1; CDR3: CASSFQTETGEQYF; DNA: TGCGCCAGCAGCTTTCAGACAGAGACGGGGGAGCAGTACTTC